The sample holds many counts of the clone carrying this T cell receptor beta chain. This record belongs to a study of T cells after posttransplantation cyclophosphamide. From germline, CDR1 is SGHRS and CDR2 YFSETQ. This CDR3 region has 15 residues. V lost 4 bases, J lost 8 bases, and 18 bases lay in between. Method: immunoSEQ multiplex PCR; TCRdb's copy keeps in-frame clones and lacks some. Reported are 40,000 to 55,000 clones, none seen only once; the ten largest carry about 2.5%. What was sequenced was PBMCs. The J gene is TRBJ2-2, the V gene TRBV5-1; D possibly corresponds to TRBD1 (5 bases). The origin of this receptor is a man in his forties in good health, CMV-negative, and a related stem cell transplant donor. The CDR3 region is CASSGLDSKGGELFF. CDR3 DNA sequence: TGCGCCAGCAGCGGTCTAGACAGCAAGGGAGGGGAGCTGTTTTTT.